This passage covers 11 T cell receptor beta chains from one sample sequenced in a study of human T cells and chemical hapten exposure. Time point specified: patch test 2, 6 weeks after DPC sensitization. Described treatment: therapeutic diphenylcyclopropenone sensitization with weekly scalp DPC. TCRdb reanalysed the RACE reads using MiXCR and keeps one entry per CDR3 protein. The sample has approximately 91,000 distinct CDR3 sequences; around a tenth are singletons. The sequenced sample was whole blood, obtained in connection with sensitization to the hapten diphenylcyclopropenone (DPC). These receptors all come from a man between 18 and 35 years old with alopecia areata. Some clones in this sample may be carry-over from other donors' samples.

This clonotype was detected a few times. This rearrangement joins TRBV5-1 to TRBJ1-2; maybe TRBD1 (6 bases). CDR3 length equals 13 residues. Germline assignment: CDR1 SGHRS and CDR2 YFSETQ. Trimming cost V 4 bases and J 6 bases, with 13 bases left between them. CDR3 protein: CASSPNNRDGYTF. CDR3 nucleotides: TGCGCCAGCAGCCCAAATAACAGGGATGGCTACACCTTC.

In this sample, this clonotype turned up a few times. The V gene is TRBV12-3 or TRBV12-4, the J gene TRBJ2-5, with 7 bases that match TRBD1. The V segment lost 7 bases and the J segment 4 bases; nucleotides outside the gene matches: 6. The CDR3 length is 13 residues. CDR3 in DNA: TGTGCCAGCAAAGGGGGCCCACGAGAGACCCAGTACTTC. It encodes CASKGGPRETQYF.

The chain links TRBV28 to TRBJ1-6; D might be TRBD1 (6 bases). Per germline, CDR1 MDHEN and CDR2 SYDVKM. V shed 4 bases and J shed 7 bases, with 17 bases lying between them. The CDR3 is 16 residues long. The CDR3 here is CASSYPGRGQNSPLHF. The CDR3 DNA follows: TGTGCCAGCAGTTACCCCGGTCGGGGGCAGAATTCACCCCTCCACTTT.

The rearrangement uses TRBV28 and TRBJ1-2; 9 nucleotides match TRBD1. The germline gives CDR1 MDHEN, CDR2 SYDVKM. J gave up 3 bases and V 10 bases, and 6 bases lay outside the gene matches. The CDR3 spans 13 residues. CDR3 sequence reads: CATADRGDYGYTF. The CDR3 DNA reads TGTGCCACCGCGGACAGGGGCGACTATGGCTACACCTTC.

V usage is TRBV6-4 and J usage is TRBJ2-3; weak D call: TRBD1 (6 bases). Germline V gene sequence: CDR1 MRHNA, CDR2 SNTAGT. The CDR3 is made up of 14 amino acids. V lost 4 bases and J lost 0, with 8 bases in between. In nucleotides, the CDR3 is TGTGCCAGCAGTGGACAGGATAGCACAGATACGCAGTATTTT. Translated, it gives CASSGQDSTDTQYF.

This clonotype was counted many times. The chain is built from TRBV6-5 and TRBJ1-2; D gene uncertain. Trimming stripped 0 bases from V and 4 bases from J, with 6 bases between. This CDR3 has 13 residues. Germline V lookup: CDR1 MNHEY, CDR2 SVGAGI. The CDR3 spells CASSYSGSYGYTF. CDR3 nucleotides: TGTGCCAGCAGTTACTCGGGCAGCTATGGCTACACCTTC.

The chain has TRBV7-6 and TRBJ2-3; tentatively, D is TRBD2 (5 bases). CDR3 length equals 16 residues. With 1 base removed from V and 1 base from J, the gap between germline ends came to 12 bases. Germline CDR1 and CDR2: SGHVS and FNYEAQ. CDR3 protein: CASSLGTGIGTDTQYF. The CDR3 nucleotides are TGTGCCAGCAGCTTAGGGACCGGGATCGGCACAGATACGCAGTATTTT. Complete variable domain (other parts from reference TRBV7-6 and TRBJ2-3): GAGVSQSPRYKVTKRGQDVALRCDPISGHVSLYWYRQALGQGPEFLTYFNYEAQQDKSGLPNDRFSAERPEGSISTLTIQRTEQRDSAMYRCASSLGTGIGTDTQYFGPGTRLTVL.

This clonotype was seen ten or more times. The CDR3 DNA is TGCGCCAGCAGCTTCCAAGGGACAGGGAACGGGGAGCTGTTTTTT. Its protein is CASSFQGTGNGELFF. The chain links TRBV5-1 to TRBJ2-2; 9 bases are a match to TRBD1. Germline lookup yields CDR1 SGHRS and CDR2 YFSETQ. The J segment lost 7 bases and the V segment lost 2 bases, leaving 6 bases of the junction unmatched. This CDR3 has 15 residues.

This clonotype was detected a few times. The chain recombines TRBV5-4 with TRBJ2-5; no firm D call. CDR3 length: 14 amino acids. CDR1 and CDR2 (germline): SGHNT, YYREEE (reference sequence). Trimming pared 1 base from V and 2 bases from J, leaving 9 bases between. In nucleotides, the CDR3 is TGTGCCAGCAGCTTGAGTTTTCAGCAAGAGACCCAGTACTTC. Translated, it gives CASSLSFQQETQYF.

This chain connects TRBV4-1 to TRBJ2-3; D perhaps matches TRBD2 (6 bases). V dropped 0 bases and J dropped 0 bases, with 10 bases sitting between them. Germline assignment: CDR1 MGHRA and CDR2 YSYEKL. CDR3 length: 16 residues. DNA of the CDR3: TGCGCCAGCAGCCAAGAGCTAGCGCTTAGCACAGATACGCAGTATTTT. Its translation is CASSQELALSTDTQYF.

This clonotype was observed a handful of times. The CDR3 coding sequence is TGTGCCAGCAGCGAGGGACAGGGAGAGACCCAGTACTTC. It specifies CASSEGQGETQYF. V usage is TRBV5-4 and J usage is TRBJ2-5; 9 bases align to TRBD1. This CDR3 has 13 residues. With V trimmed by 4 bases and J by 4 bases, 2 bases remained unmatched. Germline V gives CDR1 SGHNT, CDR2 YYREEE (reference sequence). Drawing the rest from reference TRBV5-4 and TRBJ2-5, the complete variable domain is ETGVTQSPTHLIKTRGQQVTLRCSSQSGHNTVSWYQQALGQGPQFIFQYYREEENGRGNFPPRFSGLQFPNYSSELNVNALELDDSALYLCASSEGQGETQYFGPGTRLLVL.